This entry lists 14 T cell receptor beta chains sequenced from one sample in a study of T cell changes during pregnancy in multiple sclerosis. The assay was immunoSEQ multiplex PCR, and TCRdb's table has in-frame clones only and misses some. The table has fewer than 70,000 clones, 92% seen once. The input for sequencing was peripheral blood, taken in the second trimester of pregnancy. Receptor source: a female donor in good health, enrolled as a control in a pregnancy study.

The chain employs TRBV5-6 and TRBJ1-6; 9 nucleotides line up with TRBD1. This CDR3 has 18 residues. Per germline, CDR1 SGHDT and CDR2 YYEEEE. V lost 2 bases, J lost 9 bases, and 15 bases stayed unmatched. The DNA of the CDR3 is TGTGCCAGCAGCTTCAAATTAACCCGGGACAGGGCACGTTCACCCCTCCACTTT. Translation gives CASSFKLTRDRARSPLHF.

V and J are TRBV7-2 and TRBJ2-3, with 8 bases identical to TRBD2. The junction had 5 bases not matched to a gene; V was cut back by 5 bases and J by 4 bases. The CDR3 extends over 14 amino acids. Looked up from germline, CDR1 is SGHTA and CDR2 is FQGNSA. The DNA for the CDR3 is TGTGCCAGCAGCCTCCAGACTAGCGCAGATACGCAGTATTTT. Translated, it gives CASSLQTSADTQYF.

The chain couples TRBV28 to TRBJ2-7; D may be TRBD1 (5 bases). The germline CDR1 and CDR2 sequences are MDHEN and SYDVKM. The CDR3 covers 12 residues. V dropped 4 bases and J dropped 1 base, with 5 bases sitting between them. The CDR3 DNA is TGTGCCAGCAGTTCAGGGTCCTACGAGCAGTACTTC. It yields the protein CASSSGSYEQYF. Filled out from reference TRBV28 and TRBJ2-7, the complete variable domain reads DVKVTQSSRYLVKRTGEKVFLECVQDMDHENMFWYRQDPGLGLRLIYFSYDVKMKEKGDIPEGYSVSREKKERFSLILESASTNQTSMYLCASSSGSYEQYFGPGTRLTVT.

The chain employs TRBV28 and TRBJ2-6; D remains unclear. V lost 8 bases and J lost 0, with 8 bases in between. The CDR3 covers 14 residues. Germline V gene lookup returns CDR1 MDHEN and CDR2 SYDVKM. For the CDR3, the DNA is TGTGCCAGCCTACTTAACTCTGGGGCCAACGTCCTGACTTTC. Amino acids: CASLLNSGANVLTF. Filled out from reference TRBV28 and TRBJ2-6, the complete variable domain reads DVKVTQSSRYLVKRTGEKVFLECVQDMDHENMFWYRQDPGLGLRLIYFSYDVKMKEKGDIPEGYSVSREKKERFSLILESASTNQTSMYLCASLLNSGANVLTFGAGSRLTVL.

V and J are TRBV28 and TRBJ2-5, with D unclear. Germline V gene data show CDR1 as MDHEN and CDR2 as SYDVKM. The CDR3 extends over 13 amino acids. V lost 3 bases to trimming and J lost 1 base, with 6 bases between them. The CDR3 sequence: CASSFGTQETQYF. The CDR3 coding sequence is TGTGCCAGCAGTTTTGGCACCCAAGAGACCCAGTACTTC.

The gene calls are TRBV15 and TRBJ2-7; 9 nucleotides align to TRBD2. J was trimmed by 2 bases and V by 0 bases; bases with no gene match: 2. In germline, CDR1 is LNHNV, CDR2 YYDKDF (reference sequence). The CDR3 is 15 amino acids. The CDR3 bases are TGTGCCACCAGCAGAGAGAGCGGGGGGACCTACGAGCAGTACTTC. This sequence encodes CATSRESGGTYEQYF.

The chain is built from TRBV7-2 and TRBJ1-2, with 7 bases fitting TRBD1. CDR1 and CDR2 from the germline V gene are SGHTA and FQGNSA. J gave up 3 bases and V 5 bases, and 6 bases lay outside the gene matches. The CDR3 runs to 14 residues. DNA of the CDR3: TGTGCCAGCAGCACCCGACAGGGAGACTATGGCTACACCTTC. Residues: CASSTRQGDYGYTF.

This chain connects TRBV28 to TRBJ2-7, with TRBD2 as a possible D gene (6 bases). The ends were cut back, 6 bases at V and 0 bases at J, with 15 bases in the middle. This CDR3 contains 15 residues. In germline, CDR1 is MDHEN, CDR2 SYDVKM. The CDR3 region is CASSPPSGSSYEQYF. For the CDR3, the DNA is TGTGCCAGCAGCCCTCCCTCCGGGAGCTCCTACGAGCAGTACTTC.

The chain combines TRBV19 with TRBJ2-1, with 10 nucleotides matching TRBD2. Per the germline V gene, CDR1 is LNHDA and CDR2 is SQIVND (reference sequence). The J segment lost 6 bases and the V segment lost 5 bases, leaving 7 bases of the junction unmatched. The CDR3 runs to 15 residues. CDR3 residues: CASSPSGSLGNEQFF. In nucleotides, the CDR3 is TGTGCCAGTAGTCCTAGCGGGAGCCTAGGCAATGAGCAGTTCTTC.

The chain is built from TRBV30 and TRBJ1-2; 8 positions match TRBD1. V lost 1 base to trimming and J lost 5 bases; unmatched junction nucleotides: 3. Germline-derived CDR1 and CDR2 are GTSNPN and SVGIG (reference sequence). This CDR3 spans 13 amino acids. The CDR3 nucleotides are TGTGCCTGGAGTGAGGGACAGGTTTATGGCTACACCTTC. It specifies CAWSEGQVYGYTF.

The CDR3 region has the DNA TGTGCCAGCAGCACGGACAGGGTTGGTGGCTACACCTTC. Its protein product is CASSTDRVGGYTF. The chain couples TRBV5-5 to TRBJ1-2; 8 bases line up with TRBD1. CDR1 and CDR2 (germline): SGHKS, YYEKEE (reference sequence). The CDR3 totals 13 residues. V shed 4 bases, J shed 7 bases, and the junction held 6 bases outside the gene matches.

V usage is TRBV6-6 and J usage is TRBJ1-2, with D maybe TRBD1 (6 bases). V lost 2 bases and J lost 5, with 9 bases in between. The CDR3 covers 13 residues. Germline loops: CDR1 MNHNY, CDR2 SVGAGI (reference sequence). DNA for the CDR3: TGTGCCAGCAGTTACGGCAGGGGTTATGGCTACACCTTC. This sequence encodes CASSYGRGYGYTF.

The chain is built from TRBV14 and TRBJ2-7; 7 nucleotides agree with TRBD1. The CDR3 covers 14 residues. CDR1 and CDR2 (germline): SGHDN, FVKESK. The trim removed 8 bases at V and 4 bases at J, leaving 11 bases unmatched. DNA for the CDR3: TGTGCCAGCTCCCGACAGGGTATTGGGTACGAGCAGTACTTC. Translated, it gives CASSRQGIGYEQYF.

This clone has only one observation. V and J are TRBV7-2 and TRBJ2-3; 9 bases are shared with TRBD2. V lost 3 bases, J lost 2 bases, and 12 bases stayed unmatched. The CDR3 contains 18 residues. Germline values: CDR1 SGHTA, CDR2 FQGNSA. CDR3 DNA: TGTGCCAGCAGCTTTTTTCCGGGTAGCGGGAGTTCCACAGATACGCAGTATTTT. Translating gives CASSFFPGSGSSTDTQYF.